This is a list of T cell receptor beta chains from one sample in a study of regulatory T cells in long-lasting Graves disease. TCRdb re-called the multiplex PCR reads with MiXCR, one entry per CDR3 protein. Of around 420,000 distinct CDR3 sequences listed, around 16% were seen once; the top ten hold under 9%. These data were likewise used in another study, on T cells in Graves' hyperthyroidism and ophthalmopathy.

The input for sequencing was peripheral blood mononuclear cells (PBMCs), taken at new diagnosis, from a patient treated with antithyroid drugs. Every receptor here comes from a middle-aged woman with Graves disease. Both conserved end residues are part of each CDR3. D genes are given only for firm matches. Not all rows give a size; the values are once, few, many and, for expanded clones, a class.

d_call clone_size cdr3_length j_call v_call cdr3_nt cdr3_aa
NA NA 15 TRBJ2-1 TRBV19 TGTGCCAGTAGTATAGGGGCCGGCGGCTACAATGAGCAGTTCTTC CASSIGAGGYNEQFF
TRBD2 many 17 TRBJ2-5 TRBV3-1 TGTGCCAGCAGCCATGGACTAGCGGGGTCGTGGCAAGAGACCCAGTACTTC CASSHGLAGSWQETQYF
NA many 14 TRBJ2-7 TRBV7-9 TGTGCCAGCAGCCCCCGGGCTTCCTCCTACGAGCAGTACTTC CASSPRASSYEQYF
NA NA 13 TRBJ1-1 TRBV10-3 TGTGCCATCAGTGATCGGGTGGGAACTGAAGCTTTCTTT CAISDRVGTEAFF
NA many 13 TRBJ1-5 TRBV19 TGTGCCAGTAGTACACAAGCAATCACGCCCCAGCATTTT CASSTQAITPQHF
TRBD2 few 15 TRBJ2-3 TRBV3-1 TGTGCCAGCAGCCGAGCCGGGACTAGCGGAGATACGCAGTATTTT CASSRAGTSGDTQYF
NA many 13 TRBJ2-7 TRBV7-8 TGTGCCAGCAGCTTAATTGGCCCATCGGCGCAGTACTTC CASSLIGPSAQYF
NA many 13 TRBJ2-7 TRBV18 TGTGCCAGCTCGGACGGGACGGCTTACGAGCAGTACTTC CASSDGTAYEQYF
NA many 14 TRBJ1-1 TRBV12-3/TRBV12-4 TGTGCCAGCAGTTGGCGTGGGTATAACACTGAAGCTTTCTTT CASSWRGYNTEAFF
TRBD1 many 14 TRBJ2-7 TRBV7-9 TGTGCCAGCAGCCACGCCGGACAGGCCTACGAGCAGTACTTC CASSHAGQAYEQYF
NA many 15 TRBJ2-7 TRBV11-2 TGTGCCAGCAGCTTAGTCTCAAAGGACCGCTACGAGCAGTACTTC CASSLVSKDRYEQYF
TRBD1 many 14 TRBJ2-7 TRBV19 TGTGCCAGTAGCGGGACAGGGTACTCCTACGAGCAGTACTTC CASSGTGYSYEQYF
NA few 15 TRBJ1-2 TRBV6-2/TRBV6-3 TGTGCCAGCAGTGAATCAGGGCCTGGGGGCTATGGCTACACCTTC CASSESGPGGYGYTF
NA NA 14 TRBJ2-1 TRBV7-9 TGTGCCAGCAGCTCGGGGGACACGGAGGATGAGCAGTTCTTC CASSSGDTEDEQFF
NA many 14 TRBJ1-2 TRBV27 TGTGCCAGCAGGGATCCCGGGAGTAACTATGGCTACACCTTC CASRDPGSNYGYTF
NA NA 15 TRBJ1-4 TRBV19 TGTGCCAGTTTAGATTCGGGGGCCACAAATGAAAAACTGTTTTTT CASLDSGATNEKLFF
TRBD2 many 16 TRBJ2-7 TRBV10-3 TGTGCCATCAGTGATCCTCTAGCGGGAGGTCCCTACGAGCAGTACTTC CAISDPLAGGPYEQYF
NA NA 14 TRBJ1-2 TRBV29-1 TGCAGCGTTTTACTCGGACAGACGAACTATGGCTACACCTTC CSVLLGQTNYGYTF